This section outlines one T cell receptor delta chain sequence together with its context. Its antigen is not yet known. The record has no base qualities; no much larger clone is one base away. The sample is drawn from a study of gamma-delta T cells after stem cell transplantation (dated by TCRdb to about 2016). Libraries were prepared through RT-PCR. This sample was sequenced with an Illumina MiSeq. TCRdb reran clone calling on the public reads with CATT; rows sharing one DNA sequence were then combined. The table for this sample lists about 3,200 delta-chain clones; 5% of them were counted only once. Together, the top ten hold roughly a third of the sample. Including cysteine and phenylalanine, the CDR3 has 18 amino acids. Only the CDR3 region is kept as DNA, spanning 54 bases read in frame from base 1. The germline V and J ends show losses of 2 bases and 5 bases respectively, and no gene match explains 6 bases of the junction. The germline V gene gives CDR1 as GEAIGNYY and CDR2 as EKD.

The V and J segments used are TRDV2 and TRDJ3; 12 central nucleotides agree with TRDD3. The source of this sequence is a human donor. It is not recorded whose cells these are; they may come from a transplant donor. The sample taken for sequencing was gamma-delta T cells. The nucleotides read TGTGCCTGTGACAGCCTCCTGGGGGATACGGGGGACACCCGACAGATGTTTTTC. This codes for CACDSLLGDTGDTRQMFF.